This T cell receptor (beta chain) was documented in a study of blood T cell repertoires in COVID-19. Across the study: In each case, the material was cDNA or gDNA derived from T cells, B-cell-depleted T cells, or PBMCs.

As originally analysed: Nucleated cell counts were estimated from reference gene primer amplification. Data came from immunoSEQ multiplex PCR; TCRdb stores just in-frame clones and leaves some out. V and J calls and clone size are those listed in that table; D and trimming were worked out from the DNA. The data show 85,000 to 100,000 clones, about 83% seen once. The CDR3 covers 12 residues. V was shortened by 4 bases and J by 5 bases, with 8 bases between the two germline ends. CDR1 and CDR2 (germline): WSHSY, SAAADI. Seattle patient enrollment occurred during active infection, with longitudinal follow-up thereafter.

The chain carries TRBV10-2 and TRBJ2-5, with a possible D match to TRBD2 (5 bases). The specimen was peripheral blood. The source is an older woman with COVID-19, enrolled during active disease. The CDR3 loop is CASSVTGETQYF. DNA of the CDR3: TGCGCCAGCAGTGTTACGGGGGAGACCCAGTACTTC.